These 27 T cell receptor beta chains originate from one sample sequenced in a study of Graves' ophthalmopathy and Graves' hyperthyroidism (dated by TCRdb to 2017 to 2018). Reads for this sample came from an Illumina HiSeq 2000. For repertoire sequencing, the TCR beta CDR3 regions were amplified from RNA transcripts. A first-round RT-PCR used HTBI primers with the Qiagen OneStep RT-PCR kit, followed by a second-round multiplex PCR, size selection and purification. TCRdb reprocessing: public reads trimmed at Q25 with fastp, clones called with MiXCR, in-frame beta chains kept. When rows share a CDR3 protein, they turn into one entry using the most common DNA and genes. The sample table records hundreds of thousands of distinct CDR3 sequences; roughly 20% of these occur just once. The top ten clonotypes cover around 3.2% of the sample. The specimen sequenced was peripheral blood. The receptor set was obtained from a woman under 30 with stable Graves' hyperthyroidism. Donor details come from another sample of the same person, matched by shared clones.

In this sample, this clonotype turned up many times. V is TRBV7-2 and J is TRBJ2-5, with a tentative D call TRBD1 (6 bases). Trimming cost V 5 bases and J 2 bases, with 12 bases left between them. This CDR3 region has 14 residues. From germline, CDR1 is SGHTA and CDR2 FQGNSA. This CDR3 is CASSLVDRQETQYF. In DNA, the CDR3 is TGTGCCAGCAGCCTGGTGGACAGACAAGAGACCCAGTACTTC.

The table lists this clonotype with many counts. The chain uses TRBV24-1 and TRBJ2-7; D tentatively reads TRBD1 or TRBD2 (7 bases each). The germline V and J ends were trimmed by 4 bases and 4 bases, with 13 bases remaining between them. CDR1 and CDR2 from the germline V gene are KGHDR and SFDVKD. This CDR3 region has 14 residues. CDR3 DNA sequence: TGTGCCACCAGTGAGGGGGGGACAGTATACGAGCAGTACTTC. Residues: CATSEGGTVYEQYF.

The rearrangement links TRBV9 to TRBJ1-1; possible D gene TRBD1, 6 bases. The CDR3 is 16 residues long. Between the trimmed V and J ends, which lost 3 bases and 1 base, there was a span of 16 bases. CDR1 is SGDLS and CDR2 is YYNGEE in the germline V gene. CDR3 in DNA: TGTGCCAGCAGCGCTTGGGTAGGGGGTCGGAACACTGAAGCTTTCTTT. This codes for CASSAWVGGRNTEAFF.

This clonotype was found many times. The rearrangement uses TRBV12-3 or TRBV12-4 and TRBJ1-2; D call uncertain. CDR3 length: 13 amino acids. Trimming took off 3 bases at V and 1 base at J, with 6 bases between the two ends. This chain's CDR3 is CASSLRSNYGYTF. In DNA form, the CDR3 reads TGTGCCAGCAGTTTGCGGAGTAACTATGGCTACACCTTC.

This sequence joins TRBV28 and TRBJ2-5; 9 positions match TRBD2. The CDR3 length is 15 residues. The trim removed 5 bases at V and 5 bases at J, leaving 9 bases unmatched. Germline CDR1 MDHEN, CDR2 SYDVKM. CDR3 sequence reads: CASSQAGGPGETQYF. The CDR3 nucleotides read TGTGCCAGCAGTCAGGCGGGGGGGCCCGGGGAGACCCAGTACTTC.

Many counts were recorded for this clonotype. The rearrangement joins TRBV30 to TRBJ2-7; 10 nucleotides line up with TRBD1. CDR3 length: 13 residues. The germline V gene encodes CDR1 GTSNPN and CDR2 SVGIG (reference sequence). V trimming: 5 bases; J trimming: 2 bases; junction bases outside the gene matches: 3. In DNA, the CDR3 is TGTGCCTGGCGAGGACAGGGGGCCTACGAGCAGTACTTC. The encoded protein is CAWRGQGAYEQYF.

This clonotype was seen many times. The chain recombines TRBV6-1 with TRBJ1-2; no clear D gene. The CDR3 has 13 amino acids. Germline V gene sequence: CDR1 MNHNS, CDR2 SASEGT. V lost 3 bases, J lost 2 bases, and 7 bases lay in between. CDR3 region: CASSDRPNYGYTF. CDR3 nucleotides: TGTGCCAGCAGTGATCGGCCAAACTATGGCTACACCTTC.

This clonotype was recorded a few times. The CDR3 bases are TGTGCCGCCGGGGGGAACACCGGGGAGCTGTTTTTT. Amino acids: CAAGGNTGELFF. This chain uses TRBV24-1 with TRBJ2-2; D might be TRBD2 (6 bases). Trimming cost V 12 bases and J 1 base, with 8 bases left between them. The germline V gene has CDR1 KGHDR and CDR2 SFDVKD. The CDR3 length is 12 residues.

This clonotype was recorded a few times. The chain uses TRBV11-2 and TRBJ1-1; D might be TRBD1 (5 bases). The length of the CDR3 is 15 residues. The V end lost 5 bases, the J end lost 8 bases, and 21 bases lay between the germline ends. The germline gives CDR1 SGHAT, CDR2 FQNNGV. The CDR3 is CASSPLRGGAAEAFF. The CDR3 coding sequence is TGTGCCAGCAGCCCTTTAAGGGGAGGGGCCGCCGAAGCTTTCTTT.

This clonotype was picked up many times. The chain couples TRBV11-2 to TRBJ1-2, with D possibly TRBD1 on 6 matching bases. Deletions cut 5 bases from V and 2 bases from J, with 18 bases between. Per the germline V gene, CDR1 is SGHAT and CDR2 is FQNNGV. The CDR3 contains 16 residues. In DNA form, the CDR3 reads TGTGCCAGCAGCCGGGTGGGGGGCGCAATGAACTATGGCTACACCTTC. It codes for CASSRVGGAMNYGYTF. Based on the CDR3 plus reference TRBV11-2 and TRBJ1-2, the full variable domain is EAGVAQSPRYKIIEKRQSVAFWCNPISGHATLYWYQQILGQGPKLLIQFQNNGVVDDSQLPKDRFSAERLKGVDSTLKIQPAKLEDSAVYLCASSRVGGAMNYGYTFGSGTRLTVV.

At least ten counts were recorded for this clonotype. V gene TRBV6-5 combines with J gene TRBJ1-5; no clear D. V lost 2 bases and J lost 1, with 6 bases in between. Germline CDR1 is MNHEY and CDR2 is SVGAGI. The CDR3 covers 14 residues. CDR3 sequence reads: CASSYGGSNQPQHF. The DNA of the CDR3 is TGTGCCAGCAGTTACGGAGGCAGCAATCAGCCCCAGCATTTT.

The sample holds many counts of this clonotype. V gene TRBV7-9 combines with J gene TRBJ1-1; tentatively, D is TRBD1 (5 bases). From germline, CDR1 is SEHNR and CDR2 FQNEAQ (reference sequence). The ends were cut back, 1 base at V and 4 bases at J, with 13 bases in the middle. The CDR3 extends over 15 amino acids. The CDR3 sequence: CASSLEGTPSTEAFF. As DNA, the CDR3 is TGTGCCAGCAGCTTAGAGGGGACCCCCAGCACTGAAGCTTTCTTT.

This clonotype was recorded many times. The chain links TRBV6-5 to TRBJ1-1; weak D call: TRBD1 (5 bases). CDR3 length equals 15 residues. V was shortened by 2 bases and J by 7 bases, with 17 bases between the two germline ends. Germline V gene lookup returns CDR1 MNHEY and CDR2 SVGAGI. The CDR3 DNA reads TGTGCCAGCAGTTACAGGCCAGGGTCGAGGCTTGAAGCTTTCTTT. Its protein is CASSYRPGSRLEAFF.

The J gene is TRBJ1-1, the V gene TRBV12-3 or TRBV12-4; D gene uncertain. V was cut by 1 base and J by 6 bases, with 9 bases left in between. The CDR3 is 13 amino acids. CDR3 sequence (DNA): TGTGCCAGCAGTTTAGAGGACTCGGCTGAAGCTTTCTTT. Translated: CASSLEDSAEAFF.

There are a few counts of this clonotype. This rearrangement joins TRBV12-3 or TRBV12-4 to TRBJ1-6; D is perhaps TRBD1 (6 bases). Trimming took off 4 bases at V and 7 bases at J, with 11 bases between the two ends. This CDR3 region has 14 residues. The DNA of the CDR3 is TGTGCCAGCAGTTCGTGGACAGAAAATTCACCCCTCCACTTT. Its protein product is CASSSWTENSPLHF.

This clonotype appeared many times. The chain combines TRBV6-1 with TRBJ2-2; 8 nucleotides align to TRBD1. After removal of 3 bases from V and 5 bases from J, the junction contained 5 bases not matched to a gene. Germline V lookup: CDR1 MNHNS, CDR2 SASEGT. CDR3 size: 15 residues. For the CDR3, the DNA is TGTGCCAGCAGTGAGTTTCAGGGGGCGACCGGGGAGCTGTTTTTT. Amino acids: CASSEFQGATGELFF.

This clonotype was detected ten times or more. This rearrangement joins TRBV20-1 to TRBJ2-4, with TRBD2 identical over 8 bases. The CDR3 has 19 amino acids. V was pared by 0 bases and J by 4 bases, with 17 bases of the junction left unmatched. Germline V gives CDR1 DFQATT, CDR2 SNEGSKA (reference sequence). The CDR3 sequence: CSARDFDLAGRAGKNIQYF. The CDR3 bases are TGCAGTGCTAGAGATTTTGATTTGGCCGGGAGGGCCGGAAAAAACATTCAGTACTTC.

The chain's CDR3 is CASSSTSGTSDEQFF. CDR3 coding DNA: TGTGCCAGCAGCTCGACTAGCGGGACGTCAGATGAGCAGTTCTTC. The chain uses TRBV7-9 and TRBJ2-1, with 11 positions matching TRBD2. The CDR3 consists of 15 residues. CDR1 and CDR2 from the germline V gene are SEHNR and FQNEAQ (reference sequence). J was trimmed by 8 bases and V by 4 bases; bases with no gene match: 7.

Remarks on this clonotype: Since a much larger clone is just one base distant, this may be a read error. V usage is TRBV7-3 and J usage is TRBJ2-5; TRBD1 matches 7 bases. The CDR3 is 13 amino acids. The germline gives CDR1 SGHTA, CDR2 FQGTGA. V lost 9 bases, J lost 5 bases, and 9 bases stayed unmatched. This chain's CDR3 is CARTGTGEETQYF. DNA of the CDR3: TGTGCCAGGACCGGAACAGGGGAGGAGACCCAGTACTTC.

This clonotype was detected many times. The chain employs TRBV12-3 or TRBV12-4 and TRBJ1-2; TRBD1 aligns across 10 bases. This CDR3 has 13 amino acids. V trimming: 6 bases; J trimming: 8 bases; junction bases outside the gene matches: 6. Here the CDR3 reads CASRGTGARGYTF. The CDR3 DNA follows: TGTGCCAGCAGGGGGACAGGGGCAAGGGGCTACACCTTC.

This clonotype occurred many times. The chain links TRBV7-9 to TRBJ1-5; D remains ambiguous. V dropped 5 bases and J dropped 4 bases, with 12 bases sitting between them. CDR1 SEHNR and CDR2 FQNEAQ come from the germline V gene (reference sequence). The CDR3 runs to 14 residues. CDR3 sequence (DNA): TGTGCCAGCAGCAACATGGACCTTAATCAGCCCCAGCATTTT. Amino acid sequence: CASSNMDLNQPQHF.

This clonotype was recorded at least ten times. The chain recombines TRBV6-5 with TRBJ1-2, with 9 bases fitting TRBD1. The V gene end was trimmed by 7 bases and the J gene end by 7 bases; junction bases not matched to a gene: 1. CDR1 is MNHEY and CDR2 is SVGAGI in the germline V gene. The CDR3 is made up of 11 amino acids. The CDR3 reads CASKQGAGYTF. Written as DNA, the CDR3 is TGTGCCAGCAAACAGGGGGCTGGCTACACCTTC.

This clonotype was seen many times. The gene calls are TRBV18 and TRBJ2-5, with 8 bases aligning to TRBD2. The V gene's germline CDR1 is KGHSH and CDR2 LQKENI. V gave up 2 bases and J gave up 5 bases; unmatched junction bases: 4. This CDR3 has 14 amino acids. This CDR3 reads CASSPTGGPETQYF. The CDR3 nucleotides are TGTGCCAGCTCACCAACGGGAGGGCCCGAGACCCAGTACTTC.

This clonotype was observed many times. The V and J genes are TRBV18 and TRBJ1-3; D is unclear. CDR1 is KGHSH, CDR2 LQKENI, per germline. V was clipped by 3 bases and J by 0 bases, with 6 bases between them. The CDR3 has 14 residues. The CDR3 region has the DNA TGTGCCAGCTCACCCCTGACCTCTGGAAACACCATATATTTT. This sequence encodes CASSPLTSGNTIYF.

This clonotype was recorded many times. The chain uses TRBV24-1 and TRBJ1-1; D remains unclear. Germline V gene sequence: CDR1 KGHDR, CDR2 SFDVKD. The CDR3 covers 13 residues. Trimming left V 4 bases short and J 2 bases short, with 7 bases between. CDR3 protein: CATSDARNTEAFF. The CDR3 bases are TGTGCCACCAGTGACGCCCGAAACACTGAAGCTTTCTTT.

This clonotype was counted a few times. The CDR3 DNA sequence: TGTGCCAGCAGCCAGAAACCGCCGGACAGGATGTTAGGAGCTGGGGCCAACGTCCTGACTTTC. This gives the protein CASSQKPPDRMLGAGANVLTF. This sequence joins TRBV4-2 and TRBJ2-6; 7 bases line up with TRBD1. The V gene's germline CDR1 is LGHNA and CDR2 YNFKEQ. The CDR3 consists of 21 residues. The ends lost 3 bases at V and 2 bases at J; junction bases unmatched: 19.

This clonotype was counted many times. The rearrangement links TRBV20-1 to TRBJ2-5, with 8 bases aligning to TRBD1. Looked up from germline, CDR1 is DFQATT and CDR2 is SNEGSKA (reference sequence). The length of the CDR3 is 15 residues. Trimming removed 5 bases from V and 5 bases from J; junction bases left unmatched: 13. DNA for the CDR3: TGCAGTGCTCCGCCCAGGACAGGGTCTGGGGAGACCCAGTACTTC. The encoded protein is CSAPPRTGSGETQYF.